This T cell receptor beta chain was found in a study of long-term antiretroviral therapy in people with HIV (dated by TCRdb to between 2021 and 2022). Regarding the complete study: The earliest samples were collected about a decade before the 2015 WHO recommendation for immediate ART, when ART was typically delayed until CD4 counts fell. Whether ART initiation and durable HIV suppression were associated with changes in peripheral blood TRB repertoire composition and diversity was tested in a retrospective serial study. Of the roughly 27 participants with HIV, 10 to 11 were female. No cross-contamination during QIAcube processing turned up in test extractions that ran a monoclonal T-cell line alongside more than 30 polyclonal samples. From over 25 adults with confirmed HIV infection, the cohort provided some 200 cryopreserved PBMC samples, gathered serially across a mean of about six years (range 1-12). General findings and caveats noted by the study authors: The repertoire was dominated across all time points by expanded TRB clones identified before ART initiation, although this dominance was seen to fluctuate and to decrease in many PLHIV after ART. Unsorted PBMC were profiled instead of sorted CD4+ and CD8+ T cells because pre-ART samples had limited cell numbers. CDR3 length ranges in HIV repertoires were narrower than in controls, and network structure suggested an antigen-experienced repertoire with only a slight naive shift after ART. Inferences about post-ART repertoire changes are limited because no data were available on ART adherence, viral resistance or therapy changes. A significant increase in TRB diversity was found to be associated with ART initiation, although TRB diversity was observed to remain significantly below that of transplant donor controls even after long-term ART. The samples span the years 2004 to 2017, and the ART regimens used may be less effective than current regimens. Since PBMC availability was limited, sequencing covered only the TCR beta chain, with no alpha chain pairing.

Participants were included only if at least one PBMC sample before ART initiation and at least two post-ART samples were available. Every participant with HIV received treatment in the United States of America. Before DNA extraction, cryopreserved samples of roughly 0.95-10 million PBMC were thawed and washed. At the time of the earliest PBMC sample for each participant with HIV, ages ranged from 23 to 54 years. Each participant contributed PBMC samples from 1-4 timepoints before ART initiation and 2-8 timepoints after ART initiation, with a median of 7 samples. For every participant, serial HIV viral load, CD4+ T-cell count, ART history and demographic data were obtained. Using a Qiagen kit on a QIAcube, genomic DNA was extracted from unsorted PBMC, with samples processed in batches of 12. The immunoSEQ hsTCRB v3.0 assay was used at survey level resolution for TRB variable region sequencing. TRB sequencing targeted a depth of 40,000-50,000 T-cell genomes per sample. TRB libraries were pooled and sequenced on an Illumina MiSeq using a v3 150-cycle kit. The paper's data handling went like this. Repertoire analysis ran in R within a reproducible Nextflow workflow covering QC, data transformation and analysis. LymphoSeq2, an R package for AIRR-Seq data exploration, was used to implement custom analyses. After excluding a handful of samples that yielded fewer than 5000 total TRB sequences, fewer than 200 HIV repertoires remained for analysis. Among the roughly 200 retained HIV repertoires, 55 to 60 were collected before ART initiation and roughly 130 after ART initiation. Repertoires were downsampled to 5000 TRB nucleotide sequences, and summary statistics were averaged over 100 downsampling iterations. TRB sequences were retained for analysis only if CDR3 regions of at least seven amino acids were present. Diversity was assessed using a clonality score derived from Shannon entropy and using the Gini coefficient. In the repertoire networks, any two of the top 5000 CDR3 amino acid sequences were connected whenever the two sequences differed by an edit distance of one. For TRB CDR3 amino acid sequences, antigen specificity groups and MHC restriction were predicted with GLIPH2. CDR3 amino acid sequences were matched against VDJdb and McPAS-TCR to flag known CMV, EBV, HIV or tissue antigen associations. Pre-ART, post-ART and control groups were compared with Wilcoxon signed-rank tests and Holm-Bonferroni correction. Drawn from immuneACCESS, this table holds only the in-frame rearrangements with V and J called that TCRdb kept. Clones are partly lost; checked studies trace under half to an unresolved V gene and leave the rest unexplained. V and J calls and clone size follow that table, whereas D and trimming were derived from the DNA. This sample lists 7,500 to 8,500 clones; 65% to 85% were detected once. The ten largest clones add up to roughly 14% of the sample.

On this clone: This clone's antigen is unknown. No much larger clonotype is one base removed from it; base qualities were not supplied.

The germline V gene (reference sequence) yields MNHEY for CDR1 and SMNVEV for CDR2. From the cysteine up to the phenylalanine, the CDR3 has a length of 14 residues. Kept here is only the CDR3 DNA, which spans 42 bases and is read in frame from base 1. V sheds 3 bases and J sheds 1 base, leaving 9 bases between their ends. The sequences come from unsorted PBMCs, collected around 2.6 years before starting antiretroviral therapy. Recombination joined TRBV27 with TRBJ1-2, with no D gene named confidently. The TCR sequence derives from a man in his forties or fifties with HIV. The DNA reads as follows: TGTGCCAGCAGTTTCCGGGGTCTTAACTATGGCTACACCTTC. The encoded protein is CASSFRGLNYGYTF.